The clone carrying this T cell receptor (beta chain) was seen many times. This sample was taken from a study of T cells in Graves' hyperthyroidism and ophthalmopathy. Looking at the study overall: Peripheral blood was acquired at first diagnosis, ahead of any therapy whatsoever.

Researchers took RNA transcripts and amplified the TCR beta CDR3 regions from them. The HTBI primer set drove a first-round RT-PCR of the TCR CDR3. MiXCR, applied by TCRdb to the multiplex PCR reads, yields one record per CDR3 protein. Altogether 750,000 to 900,000 distinct CDR3 sequences are present, over 35% being singletons, with the ten largest covering 8% to 9%. V lost 6 bases, J lost 0 bases, and 15 bases lay in between. Germline CDR1 and CDR2: DFQATT and SNEGSKA (reference sequence). This CDR3 region has 15 residues. Source material for PBMCs was about 11 ml fresh peripheral blood. The sample comprised blood. The sequence was collected from a man younger than 35 with Graves' hyperthyroidism. The V call is TRBV20-1, the J call TRBJ1-5; D may be TRBD1 (5 bases). The CDR3 here is CSAYQGSGSNQPQHF. CDR3 in DNA: TGCAGTGCGTACCAGGGATCTGGTAGCAATCAGCCCCAGCATTTT.